Each of the 30 T cell receptor beta chains below was sequenced from the same sample in a study of OX40 agonist ivuxolimab in advanced cancers. Sequencing used immunoSEQ multiplex PCR; TCRdb keeps in-frame clones, though not all of them. The sample carries some 19,000 clones, approximately 80% recorded once. The sample in question was CD4+ or CD8+ T cells sorted from blood, obtained in a trial of the OX40 agonist ivuxolimab. All receptors derive from an adult with an advanced solid tumor such as melanoma, head and neck, liver or kidney cancer.

The CDR3 bases are TGTGCCAGCAGTGAACCCTGGGGGGAGGATTTCTACAATGAGCAGTTCTTC. Translated, it gives CASSEPWGEDFYNEQFF. The V gene is TRBV25-1, the J gene TRBJ2-1, with TRBD2 as a possible D gene (6 bases). Germline V gene data show CDR1 as MGHDK and CDR2 as SYGVNS. V was pared by 2 bases and J by 3 bases, with 17 bases between. The CDR3 sequence is 17 residues long.

CDR3 coding DNA: TGTGCCAGCAGTGAAGTTAGCGGGGCTATCTACGAGCAGTACTTC. Its translation is CASSEVSGAIYEQYF. V usage is TRBV27 and J usage is TRBJ2-7; 8 nucleotides align to TRBD2. The CDR3 spans 15 residues. Germline CDR1 reads MNHEY; CDR2 reads SMNVEV (reference sequence). Trimming removed 5 bases from V and 3 bases from J; junction bases left unmatched: 9.

V gene TRBV9 combines with J gene TRBJ2-3; no reliable D call. With 0 bases removed from V and 6 bases from J, the gap between germline ends came to 11 bases. The CDR3 extends over 14 amino acids. CDR1 and CDR2 from the germline V gene are SGDLS and YYNGEE. The CDR3, as DNA: TGTGCCAGCAGCGTAGTTGACCTCGCTGATACGCAGTATTTT. Protein sequence: CASSVVDLADTQYF. Based on the CDR3 plus reference TRBV9 and TRBJ2-3, the full variable domain is DSGVTQTPKHLITATGQRVTLRCSPRSGDLSVYWYQQSLDQGLQFLIQYYNGEERAKGNILERFSAQQFPDLHSELNLSSLELGDSALYFCASSVVDLADTQYFGPGTRLTVL.

V is TRBV28 and J is TRBJ2-3; TRBD1 or TRBD2 may be the D gene (6 bases each). Trimming removed 3 bases at V and 6 bases at J, with 16 bases between. Per the germline V gene, CDR1 is MDHEN and CDR2 is SYDVKM. There are 15 residues in the CDR3. CDR3 sequence reads: CASSLGGHPQDTQYF. The CDR3, as DNA: TGTGCCAGCAGTTTGGGGGGCCACCCTCAGGATACGCAGTATTTT. Supplemented by reference TRBV28 and TRBJ2-3, the full variable domain reads DVKVTQSSRYLVKRTGEKVFLECVQDMDHENMFWYRQDPGLGLRLIYFSYDVKMKEKGDIPEGYSVSREKKERFSLILESASTNQTSMYLCASSLGGHPQDTQYFGPGTRLTVL.

The chain couples TRBV9 to TRBJ1-1; D remains unclear. Germline V gene sequence: CDR1 SGDLS, CDR2 YYNGEE. The CDR3 is made up of 13 amino acids. Trimming stripped 0 bases from V and 3 bases from J, with 6 bases between. In DNA form, the CDR3 reads TGTGCCAGCAGCGTAGGTCGGGACACTGAAGCTTTCTTT. This translates into CASSVGRDTEAFF. Complete variable domain (other parts from reference TRBV9 and TRBJ1-1): DSGVTQTPKHLITATGQRVTLRCSPRSGDLSVYWYQQSLDQGLQFLIQYYNGEERAKGNILERFSAQQFPDLHSELNLSSLELGDSALYFCASSVGRDTEAFFGQGTRLTVV.

V and J are TRBV10-3 and TRBJ1-1, with a weak D call TRBD1 (6 bases). CDR3 length equals 18 residues. Germline CDR1 reads ENHRY; CDR2 reads SYGVKD. V was cut by 4 bases and J by 2 bases, with 23 bases left in between. The CDR3 loop reads CAISVVVRTGTPNTEAFF. In DNA form, the CDR3 reads TGTGCCATCAGTGTGGTGGTCAGAACCGGGACACCAAACACTGAAGCTTTCTTT.

J is TRBJ2-2 and V is TRBV27; D not resolved. The CDR3 extends over 13 amino acids. Germline lookup yields CDR1 MNHEY and CDR2 SMNVEV (reference sequence). Between the trimmed V and J ends, which lost 1 base and 8 bases, there was a span of 8 bases. CDR3 protein: CASSLYLGGELFF. The DNA of the CDR3 is TGTGCCAGCAGTTTATATTTGGGTGGGGAGCTGTTTTTT.

This chain uses TRBV28 with TRBJ1-2, with 9 bases that match TRBD1. The CDR3 spans 14 residues. The germline gives CDR1 MDHEN, CDR2 SYDVKM. The trim removed 5 bases at V and 8 bases at J, leaving 9 bases unmatched. CDR3 in DNA: TGTGCCAGCAGTCCATACAGGGGGCCCCGGGGCTACACCTTC. Amino acids: CASSPYRGPRGYTF.

CDR3 bases: TGTGCCAGCAGCCCCCGGTTCGGCGAGACCCAGTACTTC. Residues: CASSPRFGETQYF. V gene TRBV7-6 combines with J gene TRBJ2-5; no firm D call. V was cut by 5 bases and J by 5 bases, with 12 bases left in between. The CDR3 is 13 amino acids. The germline CDR1 and CDR2 sequences are SGHVS and FNYEAQ.

The chain combines TRBV9 with TRBJ2-2; D ambiguous. Germline-derived CDR1 and CDR2 are SGDLS and YYNGEE. This CDR3 comprises 13 residues. The V gene lost 3 bases and the J gene lost 3 bases, with 6 bases spanning the gap. CDR3 amino acids: CASSARYTGELFF. The CDR3 bases are TGTGCCAGCAGCGCCAGGTACACCGGGGAGCTGTTTTTT.

The gene calls are TRBV5-1 and TRBJ2-3; D may be TRBD2 (5 bases). This CDR3 has 14 amino acids. From germline, CDR1 is SGHRS and CDR2 YFSETQ. V was pared by 4 bases and J by 1 base, with 10 bases between. The CDR3 reads CASSGTGGTDTQYF. The CDR3 coding sequence is TGCGCCAGCAGCGGAACCGGGGGCACAGATACGCAGTATTTT.

The chain recombines TRBV7-9 with TRBJ2-7; 9 bases line up with TRBD1. Germline trimming cut 2 bases from V and 3 bases from J; bases unmatched to any gene: 2. Per germline, CDR1 SEHNR and CDR2 FQNEAQ (reference sequence). CDR3 length equals 14 residues. As DNA, the CDR3 is TGTGCCAGCAGCTTAATGGACAGGGGCTACGAGCAGTACTTC. Encoded protein: CASSLMDRGYEQYF.

The J gene is TRBJ2-7, the V gene TRBV29-1; D tentatively reads TRBD1 or TRBD2 (5 bases each). Trimming took 6 bases from V and 6 from J, leaving 12 bases between them. CDR3 size: 11 residues. The germline V gene has CDR1 SQVTM and CDR2 ANQGSEA. The CDR3 region has the DNA TGCAGCGTGAGGGGTGGGGGCGAGCAGTACTTC. It is translated as CSVRGGGEQYF.

By share, this clone ranks as medium-sized (0.01 to 0.1%). The V gene is TRBV7-2, the J gene TRBJ2-7; a possible D gene is TRBD2 (6 bases). The V and J ends lost 5 bases and 3 bases respectively, with 14 bases between them. The CDR3 runs to 14 residues. Looked up from germline, CDR1 is SGHTA and CDR2 is FQGNSA. The CDR3 region is CASSLNRENYEQYF. In DNA, the CDR3 is TGTGCCAGCAGCCTGAATCGGGAGAACTACGAGCAGTACTTC.

This sequence joins TRBV7-3 and TRBJ2-1; possibly TRBD2 for D (7 bases). Per germline, CDR1 SGHTA and CDR2 FQGTGA. V was shortened by 4 bases and J by 6 bases, with 19 bases between the two germline ends. The CDR3 is 16 residues long. The CDR3 here is CASSWATGGPSNEQFF. The CDR3 nucleotides are TGTGCCAGCAGCTGGGCGACGGGGGGCCCTTCCAATGAGCAGTTCTTC.

The rearrangement uses TRBV27 and TRBJ1-5; D uncertain. Trimming shortened V by 3 bases and J by 3 bases, and 6 bases separated the two germline ends. This CDR3 is 13 amino acids long. The germline gives CDR1 MNHEY, CDR2 SMNVEV (reference sequence). The CDR3 DNA reads TGTGCCAGCAGTTTCGGCTACAATCAGCCCCAGCATTTT. It specifies CASSFGYNQPQHF.

V gene TRBV28 combines with J gene TRBJ2-7, with D perhaps TRBD2 (7 bases). The CDR3 is 17 amino acids. CDR1 MDHEN and CDR2 SYDVKM come from the germline V gene. Trimming took off 3 bases at V and 2 bases at J, with 20 bases between the two ends. This chain's CDR3 is CASSFPSGGAAPYEQYF. In nucleotides, the CDR3 is TGTGCCAGCAGTTTCCCTAGTGGGGGGGCTGCACCCTACGAGCAGTACTTC.

The J gene is TRBJ2-5, the V gene TRBV5-1; 9 positions match TRBD2. Germline CDR1 and CDR2: SGHRS and YFSETQ. The CDR3 spans 16 residues. The V segment lost 5 bases and the J segment 0 bases; nucleotides outside the gene matches: 8. DNA for the CDR3: TGCGCCAGCAGAGCCATTGCTAGCGGGGACCAAGAGACCCAGTACTTC. Translation gives CASRAIASGDQETQYF.

This clone occurred once. The DNA of the CDR3 is TGTGCCACCTCAGGACAGGGTTACGAGCAGTACTTC. Its protein is CATSGQGYEQYF. The chain employs TRBV7-6 and TRBJ2-7, with 8 positions matching TRBD1. V lost 10 bases and J lost 4; bases outside the gene matches: 6. Germline CDR1 SGHVS, CDR2 FNYEAQ. The CDR3 runs 12 residues.

This clone occurred once. The genes are TRBV6-5 and TRBJ2-5; D is undetermined. V was clipped by 5 bases and J by 11 bases, with 15 bases between them. The germline V gene has CDR1 MNHEY and CDR2 SVGAGI. This CDR3 is 12 amino acids long. The CDR3 DNA follows: TGTGCCAGCAGTAAGTCCCGTGAAGTTCAGTACTTC. It codes for CASSKSREVQYF.

The genes are TRBV14 and TRBJ2-5; D not certain. Trimming took off 8 bases at V and 4 bases at J, with 11 bases between the two ends. This CDR3 has 12 residues. The V gene's germline CDR1 is SGHDN and CDR2 FVKESK. The CDR3 protein is CASGPSGETQYF. The CDR3 bases are TGTGCCAGCGGACCCTCGGGAGAGACCCAGTACTTC.

This chain uses TRBV9 with TRBJ2-7; possibly TRBD2 for D (5 bases). With 0 bases removed from V and 6 bases from J, the gap between germline ends came to 16 bases. Germline V gives CDR1 SGDLS, CDR2 YYNGEE. The CDR3 is 15 residues long. The CDR3 sequence is CASSVGWENPSEQYF. The CDR3 DNA reads TGTGCCAGCAGCGTAGGTTGGGAGAATCCCTCCGAGCAGTACTTC.

This chain connects TRBV28 to TRBJ1-6, with 10 positions matching TRBD1. The germline gives CDR1 MDHEN, CDR2 SYDVKM. V was pared by 6 bases and J by 9 bases, with 8 bases of the junction left unmatched. The CDR3 totals 15 residues. The CDR3 DNA reads TGTGCCAGCAGATCAACACGGACAGGGGGTTCACCCCTCCACTTT. Amino acids: CASRSTRTGGSPLHF.

The chain employs TRBV7-7 and TRBJ2-7; D may be TRBD2 (5 bases). This CDR3 is built from 13 residues. V lost 6 bases to trimming and J lost 0 bases, with 9 bases between them. The germline CDR1 and CDR2 sequences are SSHAT and FNYEAQ (reference sequence). The CDR3 loop is CASSPEGSYEQYF. The CDR3 bases are TGTGCCAGCAGTCCTGAGGGCTCCTACGAGCAGTACTTC.

The V gene is TRBV13, the J gene TRBJ2-7, with D tentatively TRBD1 (5 bases). Germline CDR1 is PRHDT and CDR2 is FYEKMQ (reference sequence). Trimming shortened V by 5 bases and J by 0 bases, and 14 bases separated the two germline ends. The CDR3 is 15 amino acids. Here the CDR3 reads CASSRVGQSSYEQYF. CDR3 sequence (DNA): TGTGCCAGCAGCCGGGTGGGGCAAAGCTCCTACGAGCAGTACTTC.

This chain links TRBV5-1 with TRBJ2-7; D is possibly TRBD2 (5 bases). The CDR3 length is 13 residues. Trimming pared 3 bases from V and 2 bases from J, leaving 9 bases between. Germline V gene data show CDR1 as SGHRS and CDR2 as YFSETQ. The CDR3 sequence: CASSSEAPYEQYF. The CDR3 bases are TGCGCCAGCAGCTCGGAGGCCCCCTACGAGCAGTACTTC.

In its sample, this clone was seen once. This chain connects TRBV2 to TRBJ1-4; 7 nucleotides match TRBD1. CDR1 is SNHLY and CDR2 is FYNNEI in the germline V gene. This CDR3 has 13 residues. The V and J ends lost 11 bases and 4 bases, in that order; junction bases with no gene match: 7. The DNA for the CDR3 is TGTGCCTGCGGGGACAGCCTTAATGAAAAACTGTTTTTT. Protein sequence: CACGDSLNEKLFF.

The rearrangement links TRBV4-3 to TRBJ2-2; TRBD2 is a possible D gene (6 bases). Germline V gives CDR1 LGHNA, CDR2 YSLEER. CDR3 length: 16 residues. Trimming removed 1 base from V and 2 bases from J, with 11 bases in between. CDR3 residues: CASSQGGEVNTGELFF. DNA for the CDR3: TGCGCCAGCAGCCAAGGAGGGGAGGTTAACACCGGGGAGCTGTTTTTT.

V usage is TRBV4-1 and J usage is TRBJ2-7, with 11 bases aligning to TRBD2. CDR1 MGHRA and CDR2 YSYEKL come from the germline V gene. CDR3 length: 15 amino acids. V gave up 2 bases and J gave up 2 bases; unmatched junction bases: 2. The CDR3 spells CASSQNSGGAYEQYF. The CDR3 region has the DNA TGCGCCAGCAGCCAAAATAGCGGGGGGGCCTACGAGCAGTACTTC.

V usage is TRBV6-6 and J usage is TRBJ1-2; D unresolved. Trimming took 8 bases from V and 4 from J, leaving 11 bases between them. This CDR3 region has 12 residues. The germline gives CDR1 MNHNY, CDR2 SVGAGI (reference sequence). The CDR3 region has the DNA TGTGCCAGCTGGAAATCCTCCTATGGCTACACCTTC. It specifies CASWKSSYGYTF.